These 20 T cell receptor beta chains share one sample of origin, sequenced in a study of a mutant IDH1 vaccine in newly diagnosed glioma. Described time point: week 23, last vaccination. Topical imiquimod accompanied each vaccine dose, which consisted of 300 ug of mutant IDH1 20-mer peptide. These TCRs are of unknown antigen specificity. Some clones are missing from TCRdb's copy, which holds only in-frame ones; the method was immunoSEQ multiplex PCR. The data hold 45,000 to 65,000 clones, with roughly three quarters observed a single time. The sample here was PBMCs, taken from a glioma patient whose treatment included an IDH1 peptide vaccine. The receptor source for this set is a woman in her thirties or forties with glioma. Some clones in this sample may be carry-over from other donors' samples.

V is TRBV12-5 and J is TRBJ1-1, with a weak D call TRBD1 (6 bases). This CDR3 comprises 14 residues. Between the trimmed V and J ends, which lost 10 bases and 5 bases, there was a span of 20 bases. Germline CDR1 is LGHNT and CDR2 is FRNRAP. CDR3 sequence reads: CANVAGAGGTEAFF. The CDR3 bases are TGTGCTAACGTCGCAGGGGCCGGGGGAACTGAAGCTTTCTTT. Together with reference TRBV12-5 and TRBJ1-1, the CDR3 gives the full variable domain: DARVTQTPRHKVTEMGQEVTMRCQPILGHNTVFWYRQTMMQGLELLAYFRNRAPLDDSGMPKDRFSAEMPDATLATLKIQPSEPRDSAVYFCANVAGAGGTEAFFGQGTRLTVV.

The chain couples TRBV29-1 to TRBJ1-4; tentative D call: TRBD1 (5 bases). Trimming stripped 6 bases from V and 0 bases from J, with 17 bases between. Per germline, CDR1 SQVTM and CDR2 ANQGSEA. This CDR3 spans 16 amino acids. CDR3 nucleotide sequence: TGCAGCGTGTCCCGACAGAGGGGATCAACTAATGAAAAACTGTTTTTT. Encoded protein: CSVSRQRGSTNEKLFF.

The rearrangement links TRBV6-5 to TRBJ1-4; D perhaps matches TRBD1 (5 bases). Germline assignment: CDR1 MNHEY and CDR2 SVGAGI. CDR3 size: 15 residues. Between the trimmed V and J ends, which lost 1 base and 1 base, there was a span of 7 bases. The DNA of the CDR3 is TGTGCCAGCAGTTACTTCAGGGTAACTAATGAAAAACTGTTTTTT. Translating it yields CASSYFRVTNEKLFF.

The CDR3 here is CASSPDPGANEKLFF. The CDR3 DNA follows: TGTGCCAGCAGCCCAGACCCGGGTGCTAATGAAAAACTGTTTTTT. The rearrangement links TRBV9 to TRBJ1-4; no clear D. Germline CDR1 and CDR2: SGDLS and YYNGEE. This CDR3 comprises 15 residues. The ends were cut back, 4 bases at V and 3 bases at J, with 13 bases in the middle.

V and J are TRBV6-1 and TRBJ1-1; D ambiguous. In germline, CDR1 is MNHNS, CDR2 SASEGT. CDR3 size: 12 residues. V was clipped by 2 bases and J by 12 bases, with 13 bases between them. The CDR3 is CASSEFVHDTFF. CDR3 sequence (DNA): TGTGCCAGCAGTGAATTTGTCCACGACACTTTCTTT.

This clone showed up just a few times. The V gene is TRBV4-1, the J gene TRBJ1-1; 8 positions match TRBD1. V gave up 7 bases and J gave up 4 bases; unmatched junction bases: 8. The CDR3 has 14 residues. The germline V gene has CDR1 MGHRA and CDR2 YSYEKL. The CDR3 DNA follows: TGCGCCAGCACCTCAATTACAGGGGGCACTGAAGCTTTCTTT. Protein sequence: CASTSITGGTEAFF.

The chain has TRBV5-8 and TRBJ2-7; tentatively, D is TRBD1 (5 bases). The CDR3 has 15 residues. The ends were cut back, 4 bases at V and 3 bases at J, with 17 bases in the middle. Germline CDR1 and CDR2: SGHTS and YDEGEE. CDR3 loop: CASSRLSGRNYEQYF. CDR3 sequence (DNA): TGTGCCAGCAGCCGGTTGTCAGGGCGGAACTACGAGCAGTACTTC.

This rearrangement joins TRBV6-1 to TRBJ1-5; D remains ambiguous. The CDR3 runs 13 residues. Between the trimmed V and J ends, which lost 6 bases and 0 bases, there was a span of 6 bases. The germline V gene has CDR1 MNHNS and CDR2 SASEGT. CDR3 in DNA: TGTGCCAGCAGCGACTATAGCAATCAGCCCCAGCATTTT. This sequence encodes CASSDYSNQPQHF.

The chain links TRBV6-5 to TRBJ2-7, with D perhaps TRBD2 (6 bases). This CDR3 has 15 residues. Germline V gene sequence: CDR1 MNHEY, CDR2 SVGAGI. The V and J ends lost 5 bases and 2 bases respectively, with 16 bases between them. DNA for the CDR3: TGTGCCAGCAGTCGCGGGGTCCGCGGGACCTACGAGCAGTACTTC. Its protein is CASSRGVRGTYEQYF.

The chain recombines TRBV11-2 with TRBJ1-1; the D is unclear. CDR1 is SGHAT, CDR2 FQNNGV, per germline. This CDR3 has 13 amino acids. V was shortened by 5 bases and J by 2 bases, with 9 bases between the two germline ends. The CDR3 region is CASSQPDNTEAFF. CDR3 DNA sequence: TGTGCCAGCAGCCAGCCCGACAACACTGAAGCTTTCTTT. The whole variable domain, remainder taken from reference TRBV11-2 and TRBJ1-1, is EAGVAQSPRYKIIEKRQSVAFWCNPISGHATLYWYQQILGQGPKLLIQFQNNGVVDDSQLPKDRFSAERLKGVDSTLKIQPAKLEDSAVYLCASSQPDNTEAFFGQGTRLTVV.

The count of this clone is one. The chain links TRBV4-1 to TRBJ2-7, with 7 positions matching TRBD1. This CDR3 has 14 amino acids. The V gene's germline CDR1 is MGHRA and CDR2 YSYEKL. V lost 4 bases and J lost 3; bases outside the gene matches: 6. CDR3 residues: CASSRLGQDYEQYF. CDR3 sequence (DNA): TGCGCCAGCAGCCGGCTCGGACAGGACTACGAGCAGTACTTC.

This clone was counted between two and nine times. This rearrangement joins TRBV21-1 to TRBJ2-2; the D call of TRBD1 is as the table states it, not checked on the DNA. TRBV21-1 is designated a pseudogene. CDR3 size: 15 residues. In DNA, the CDR3 is TGTGCCAGCAGCAAAGGACAGGGGAACACCGGGGAGCTGTTTTTT. This codes for CASSKGQGNTGELFF.

The genes are TRBV18 and TRBJ1-1; D remains ambiguous. CDR1 and CDR2 from the germline V gene are KGHSH and LQKENI. This CDR3 comprises 14 residues. Deletions cut 4 bases from V and 1 base from J, with 10 bases between. The CDR3 reads CASSRQQRNTEAFF. CDR3 in DNA: TGTGCCAGCTCACGACAACAGAGGAACACTGAAGCTTTCTTT.

The chain combines TRBV11-2 with TRBJ1-5, with D perhaps TRBD1 (6 bases). V was cut by 3 bases and J by 6 bases, with 9 bases left in between. Germline V gene data show CDR1 as SGHAT and CDR2 as FQNNGV. The CDR3 spans 13 residues. CDR3 in DNA: TGTGCCAGCAGCTTCCTACAGGGTCAGCCCCAGCATTTT. Protein sequence: CASSFLQGQPQHF.

The sample holds a few counts of this clone. The rearrangement links TRBV19 to TRBJ1-1, with TRBD1 as a possible D gene (6 bases). V lost 2 bases and J 11 bases, leaving 15 bases between the germline ends. The CDR3 totals 13 residues. The germline V gene has CDR1 LNHDA and CDR2 SQIVND (reference sequence). CDR3 bases: TGTGCCAGTAGTATATTAGAGGGGCAGGGGGCTTTCTTT. Protein product: CASSILEGQGAFF. The whole variable domain, filled in from reference TRBV19 and TRBJ1-1, reads DGGITQSPKYLFRKEGQNVTLSCEQNLNHDAMYWYRQDPGQGLRLIYYSQIVNDFQKGDIAEGYSVSREKKESFPLTVTSAQKNPTAFYLCASSILEGQGAFFGQGTRLTVV.

The chain couples TRBV5-1 to TRBJ1-5, with D hard to call. Trimming cost V 0 bases and J 5 bases, with 6 bases left between them. Germline V gene lookup returns CDR1 SGHRS and CDR2 YFSETQ. This CDR3 has 13 amino acids. The CDR3 loop is CASSLGGDQPQHF. In DNA form, the CDR3 reads TGCGCCAGCAGCTTGGGTGGAGATCAGCCCCAGCATTTT.

The chain uses TRBV27 and TRBJ1-1; possibly TRBD1 for D (5 bases). There are 17 residues in the CDR3. Deletions cut 3 bases from V and 1 base from J, with 18 bases between. From germline, CDR1 is MNHEY and CDR2 SMNVEV (reference sequence). The CDR3 bases are TGTGCCAGCAGTTTCAATACGGTCATGGGGCCGAACACTGAAGCTTTCTTT. The encoded protein is CASSFNTVMGPNTEAFF.

This chain links TRBV11-2 with TRBJ2-1; 8 bases agree with TRBD2. Germline V gene lookup returns CDR1 SGHAT and CDR2 FQNNGV. This CDR3 contains 16 residues. The J segment lost 6 bases and the V segment lost 4 bases, leaving 11 bases of the junction unmatched. In DNA, the CDR3 is TGTGCCAGCAGCTCCTCCGGGGGGGCATCAGGCAATGAGCAGTTCTTC. This codes for CASSSSGGASGNEQFF.

The gene calls are TRBV7-9 and TRBJ2-2; D gene ambiguous. The germline V gene has CDR1 SEHNR and CDR2 FQNEAQ (reference sequence). This CDR3 contains 14 residues. Trimming cost V 2 bases and J 7 bases, with 11 bases left between them. The CDR3 nucleotides read TGTGCCAGCAGCTTACAGGAATTGAGCGGGGAGCTGTTTTTT. Translation gives CASSLQELSGELFF. Full variable domain (missing parts from reference TRBV7-9 and TRBJ2-2): DTGVSQNPRHKITKRGQNVTFRCDPISEHNRLYWYRQTLGQGPEFLTYFQNEAQLEKSRLLSDRFSAERPKGSFSTLEIQRTEQGDSAMYLCASSLQELSGELFFGEGSRLTVL.

The chain carries TRBV14 and TRBJ2-1, with D hard to call. This CDR3 has 14 amino acids. Trimming stripped 4 bases from V and 5 bases from J, with 12 bases between. Germline-derived CDR1 and CDR2 are SGHDN and FVKESK. The CDR3: CASSLDRADNEQFF. CDR3 bases: TGTGCCAGCAGCCTAGACCGGGCCGACAATGAGCAGTTCTTC.